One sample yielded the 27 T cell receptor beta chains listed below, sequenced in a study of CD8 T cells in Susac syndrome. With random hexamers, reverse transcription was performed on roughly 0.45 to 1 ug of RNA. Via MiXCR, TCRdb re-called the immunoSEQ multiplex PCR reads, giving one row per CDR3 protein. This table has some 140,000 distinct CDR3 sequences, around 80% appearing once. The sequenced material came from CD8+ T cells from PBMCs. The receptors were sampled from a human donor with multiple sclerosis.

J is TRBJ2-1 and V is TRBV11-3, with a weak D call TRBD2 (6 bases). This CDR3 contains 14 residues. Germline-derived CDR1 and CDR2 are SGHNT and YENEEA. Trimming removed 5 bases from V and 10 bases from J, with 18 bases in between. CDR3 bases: TGTGCCAGCAGCCCCCGGGGGTCCGCGGGGGAGCAGTTCTTC. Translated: CASSPRGSAGEQFF.

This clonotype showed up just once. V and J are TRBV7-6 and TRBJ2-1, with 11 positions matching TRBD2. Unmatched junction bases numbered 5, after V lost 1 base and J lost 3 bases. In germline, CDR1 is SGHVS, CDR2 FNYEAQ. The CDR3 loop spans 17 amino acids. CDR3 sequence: CASSLVASGRNYNEQFF. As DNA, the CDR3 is TGTGCCAGCAGCTTAGTGGCTAGCGGGAGGAACTACAATGAGCAGTTCTTC.

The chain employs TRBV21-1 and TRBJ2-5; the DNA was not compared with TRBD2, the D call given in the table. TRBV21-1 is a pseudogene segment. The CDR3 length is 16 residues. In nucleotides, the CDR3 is TGTGCCAGCAGCAAACACAGGACTCAACGGGAGGAGACCCAGTACTTC. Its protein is CASSKHRTQREETQYF.

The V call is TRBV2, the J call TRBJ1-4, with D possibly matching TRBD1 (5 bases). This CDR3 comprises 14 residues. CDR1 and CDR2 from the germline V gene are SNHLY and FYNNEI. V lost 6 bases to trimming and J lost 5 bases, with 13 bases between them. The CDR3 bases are TGTGCCAGCAGCGTACCGGGGCTCAATGAAAAACTGTTTTTT. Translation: CASSVPGLNEKLFF. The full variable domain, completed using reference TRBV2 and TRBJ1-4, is EPEVTQTPSHQVTQMGQEVILRCVPISNHLYFYWYRQILGQKVEFLVSFYNNEISEKSEIFDDQFSVERPDGSNFTLKIRSTKLEDSAMYFCASSVPGLNEKLFFGSGTQLSVL.

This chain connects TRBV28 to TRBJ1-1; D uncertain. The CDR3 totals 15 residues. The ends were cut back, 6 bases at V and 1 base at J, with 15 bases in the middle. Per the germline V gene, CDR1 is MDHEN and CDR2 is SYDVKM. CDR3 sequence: CASRRDTNPNTEAFF. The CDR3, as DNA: TGTGCCAGCAGACGCGACACAAACCCGAACACTGAAGCTTTCTTT.

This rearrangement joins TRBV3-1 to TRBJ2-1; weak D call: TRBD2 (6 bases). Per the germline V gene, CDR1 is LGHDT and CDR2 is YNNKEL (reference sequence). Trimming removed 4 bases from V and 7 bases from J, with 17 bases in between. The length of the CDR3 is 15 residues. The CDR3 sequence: CASSLRPSAGNEQFF. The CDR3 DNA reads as TGTGCCAGCAGCCTCAGACCTAGCGCGGGGAATGAGCAGTTCTTC.

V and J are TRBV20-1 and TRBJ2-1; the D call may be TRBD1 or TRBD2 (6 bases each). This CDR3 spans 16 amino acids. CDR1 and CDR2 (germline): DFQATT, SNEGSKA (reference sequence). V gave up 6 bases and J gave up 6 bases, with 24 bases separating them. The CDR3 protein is CSAGGGYSQSVNEQFF. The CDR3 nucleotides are TGCAGTGCGGGGGGCGGATATAGCCAATCGGTCAATGAGCAGTTCTTC.

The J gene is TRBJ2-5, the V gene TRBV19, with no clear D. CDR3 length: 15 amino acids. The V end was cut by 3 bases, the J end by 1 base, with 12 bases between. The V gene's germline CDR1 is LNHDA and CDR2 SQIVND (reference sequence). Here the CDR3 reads CASSIPRAGQETQYF. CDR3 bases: TGTGCCAGTAGTATCCCTCGCGCAGGCCAAGAGACCCAGTACTTC.

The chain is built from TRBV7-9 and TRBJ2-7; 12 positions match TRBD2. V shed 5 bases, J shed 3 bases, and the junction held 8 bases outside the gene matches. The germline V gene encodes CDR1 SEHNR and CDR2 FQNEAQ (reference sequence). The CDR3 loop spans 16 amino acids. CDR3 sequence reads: CASSPPSGRAVYEQYV. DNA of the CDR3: TGTGCCAGCAGCCCCCCTAGCGGGAGGGCCGTCTACGAGCAGTACGTC.

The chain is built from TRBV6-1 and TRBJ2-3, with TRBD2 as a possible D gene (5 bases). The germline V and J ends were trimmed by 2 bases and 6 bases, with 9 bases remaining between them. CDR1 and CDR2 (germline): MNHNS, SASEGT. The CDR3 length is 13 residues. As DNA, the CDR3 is TGTGCCAGCAGTGAATCGAGGGAGGATACGCAGTATTTT. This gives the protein CASSESREDTQYF.

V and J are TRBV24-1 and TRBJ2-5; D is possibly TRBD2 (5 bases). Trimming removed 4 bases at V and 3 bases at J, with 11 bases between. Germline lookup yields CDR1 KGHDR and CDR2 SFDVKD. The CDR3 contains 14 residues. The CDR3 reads CATSEGLAKETQYF. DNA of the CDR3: TGTGCCACCAGTGAGGGTCTAGCCAAAGAGACCCAGTACTTC.

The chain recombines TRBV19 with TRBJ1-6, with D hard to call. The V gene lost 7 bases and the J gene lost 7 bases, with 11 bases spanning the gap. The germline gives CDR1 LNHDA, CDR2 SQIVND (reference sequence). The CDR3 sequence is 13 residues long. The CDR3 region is CASTDPGNSPLHF. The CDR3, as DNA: TGTGCCAGTACCGACCCAGGAAATTCACCCCTCCACTTT.

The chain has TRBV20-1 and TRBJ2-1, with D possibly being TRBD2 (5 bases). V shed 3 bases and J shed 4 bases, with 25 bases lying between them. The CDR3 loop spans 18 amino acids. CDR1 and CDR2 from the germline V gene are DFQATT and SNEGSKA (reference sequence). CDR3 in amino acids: CSARELYSLPEGYNEQFF. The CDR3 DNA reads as TGCAGTGCTAGGGAGTTATACTCACTACCCGAGGGATACAATGAGCAGTTCTTC.

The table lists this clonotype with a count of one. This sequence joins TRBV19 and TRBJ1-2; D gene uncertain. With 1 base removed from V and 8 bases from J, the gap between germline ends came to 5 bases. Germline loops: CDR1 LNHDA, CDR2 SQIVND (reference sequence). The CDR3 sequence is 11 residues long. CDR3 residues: CASSIAGGYTF. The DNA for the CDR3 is TGTGCCAGTAGTATAGCGGGAGGCTACACCTTC.

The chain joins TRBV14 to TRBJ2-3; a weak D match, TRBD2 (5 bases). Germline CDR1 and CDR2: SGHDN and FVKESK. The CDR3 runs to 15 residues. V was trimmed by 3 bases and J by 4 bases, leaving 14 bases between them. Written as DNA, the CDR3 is TGTGCCAGCAGCCAGAGGGCTAGTCCCCCAGATACGCAGTATTTT. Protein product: CASSQRASPPDTQYF.

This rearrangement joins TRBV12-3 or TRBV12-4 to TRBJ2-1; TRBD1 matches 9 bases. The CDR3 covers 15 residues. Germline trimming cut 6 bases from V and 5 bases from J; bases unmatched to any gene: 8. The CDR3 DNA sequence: TGTGCCAGCAGACCGACAGGGGGTAACCACAATGAGCAGTTCTTC. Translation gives CASRPTGGNHNEQFF.

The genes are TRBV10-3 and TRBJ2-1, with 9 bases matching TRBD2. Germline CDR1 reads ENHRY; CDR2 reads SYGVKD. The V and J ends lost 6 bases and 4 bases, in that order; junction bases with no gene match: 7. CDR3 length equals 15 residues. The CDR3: CAIRLTSGDYNEQFF. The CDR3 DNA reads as TGTGCCATCAGACTGACTAGCGGAGATTACAATGAGCAGTTCTTC.

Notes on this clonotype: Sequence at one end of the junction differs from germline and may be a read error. The CDR3 bases are TGTGCTAGCAGCTTAGCGCGAGGAAGCGAGCAGTACTTC. Translated: CASSLARGSEQYF. This rearrangement joins TRBV7-7 to TRBJ2-7, with a tentative D call TRBD2 (5 bases). Germline lookup yields CDR1 SSHAT and CDR2 FNYEAQ (reference sequence). This CDR3 region has 13 residues.

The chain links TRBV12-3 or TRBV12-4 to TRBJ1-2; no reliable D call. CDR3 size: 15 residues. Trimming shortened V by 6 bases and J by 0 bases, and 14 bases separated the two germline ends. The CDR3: CASSPAWIANYGYTF. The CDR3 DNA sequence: TGTGCCAGCAGCCCGGCGTGGATTGCTAACTATGGCTACACCTTC.

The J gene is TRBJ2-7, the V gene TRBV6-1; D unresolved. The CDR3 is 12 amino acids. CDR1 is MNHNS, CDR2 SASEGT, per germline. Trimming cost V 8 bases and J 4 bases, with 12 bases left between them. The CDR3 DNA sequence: TGTGCCAGCGCATTCGGAGATTACGAGCAGTACTTC. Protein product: CASAFGDYEQYF.

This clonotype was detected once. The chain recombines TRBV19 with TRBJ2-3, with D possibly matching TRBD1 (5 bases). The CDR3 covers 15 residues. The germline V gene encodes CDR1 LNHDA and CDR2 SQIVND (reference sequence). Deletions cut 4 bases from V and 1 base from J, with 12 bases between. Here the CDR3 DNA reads TGTGCCAGTAGTACCGAAGGGGCTCGCACAGATACGCAGTATTTT. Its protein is CASSTEGARTDTQYF.

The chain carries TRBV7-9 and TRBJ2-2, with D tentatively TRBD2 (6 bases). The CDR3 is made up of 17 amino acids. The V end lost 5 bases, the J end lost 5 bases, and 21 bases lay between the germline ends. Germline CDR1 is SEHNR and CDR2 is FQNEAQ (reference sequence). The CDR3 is CASSPPAVGLGTGELFF. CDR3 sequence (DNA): TGTGCCAGCAGCCCCCCAGCGGTGGGACTCGGGACCGGGGAGCTGTTTTTT.

CDR3 DNA: TGCGCCAGCAGCTGGACGGGATCCGGGTTTGAGCAGTTCTTC. Translated: CASSWTGSGFEQFF. V is TRBV5-1 and J is TRBJ2-1, with D possibly TRBD2 on 5 matching bases. Germline V lookup: CDR1 SGHRS, CDR2 YFSETQ. Trimming stripped 3 bases from V and 9 bases from J, with 16 bases between. The CDR3 runs to 14 residues.

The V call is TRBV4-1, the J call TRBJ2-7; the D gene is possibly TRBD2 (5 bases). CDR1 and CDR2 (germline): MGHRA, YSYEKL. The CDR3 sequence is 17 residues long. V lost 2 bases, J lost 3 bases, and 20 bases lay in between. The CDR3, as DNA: TGCGCCAGCAGCCAAAATACCCACGGATGGACTTGCTACGAGCAGTACGTC. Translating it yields CASSQNTHGWTCYEQYV.

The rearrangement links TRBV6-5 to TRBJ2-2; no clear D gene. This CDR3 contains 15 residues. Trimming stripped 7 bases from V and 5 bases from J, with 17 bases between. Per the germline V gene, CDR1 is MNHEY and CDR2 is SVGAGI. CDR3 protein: CASTYIGHQTGELFF. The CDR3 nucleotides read TGTGCCAGCACCTACATAGGGCACCAAACCGGGGAGCTGTTTTTT.

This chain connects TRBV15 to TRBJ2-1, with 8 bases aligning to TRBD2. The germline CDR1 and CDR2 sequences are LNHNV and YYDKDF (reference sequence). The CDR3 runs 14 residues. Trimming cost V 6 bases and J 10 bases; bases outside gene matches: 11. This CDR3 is CATSSGISPGEQFF. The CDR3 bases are TGTGCCACCAGTAGCGGGATTTCCCCCGGGGAGCAGTTCTTC.

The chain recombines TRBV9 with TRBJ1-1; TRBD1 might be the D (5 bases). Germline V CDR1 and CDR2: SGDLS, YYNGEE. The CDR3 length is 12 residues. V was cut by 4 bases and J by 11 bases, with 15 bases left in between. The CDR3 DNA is TGTGCCAGCAGCCCTACGGGGGGTGCGGCTTTCTTT. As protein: CASSPTGGAAFF.